The clone carrying this T cell receptor (beta chain) was seen a single time. This sample stems from a study of blood T cell repertoires in COVID-19. As for the study in general: COVID-19 samples from acute and convalescent phases originated in the United States, Italy and Spain.

Profiled with immunoSEQ multiplex PCR; TCRdb holds only in-frame clones, not every one. The data contain 200,000 or so clones, over 75% of them singletons. CDR1 is SEHNR and CDR2 is FQNEAQ in the germline V gene (reference sequence). J gave up 8 bases and V 2 bases, and 10 bases lay outside the gene matches. This CDR3 comprises 16 residues. The chain employs TRBV7-9 and TRBJ1-4; 8 bases map to TRBD1. The receptor comes from a man between 60 and 75 years old with acute or convalescent COVID-19. The sample consisted of peripheral blood. The CDR3: CASSLKSGGAGEKLFF. The CDR3 bases are TGTGCCAGCAGCTTAAAATCAGGGGGCGCCGGCGAAAAACTGTTTTTT. The full variable domain, in which reference TRBV7-9 and TRBJ1-4 provide the parts outside the CDR3, is DTGVSQNPRHKITKRGQNVTFRCDPISEHNRLYWYRQTLGQGPEFLTYFQNEAQLEKSRLLSDRFSAERPKGSFSTLEIQRTEQGDSAMYLCASSLKSGGAGEKLFFGSGTQLSVL.